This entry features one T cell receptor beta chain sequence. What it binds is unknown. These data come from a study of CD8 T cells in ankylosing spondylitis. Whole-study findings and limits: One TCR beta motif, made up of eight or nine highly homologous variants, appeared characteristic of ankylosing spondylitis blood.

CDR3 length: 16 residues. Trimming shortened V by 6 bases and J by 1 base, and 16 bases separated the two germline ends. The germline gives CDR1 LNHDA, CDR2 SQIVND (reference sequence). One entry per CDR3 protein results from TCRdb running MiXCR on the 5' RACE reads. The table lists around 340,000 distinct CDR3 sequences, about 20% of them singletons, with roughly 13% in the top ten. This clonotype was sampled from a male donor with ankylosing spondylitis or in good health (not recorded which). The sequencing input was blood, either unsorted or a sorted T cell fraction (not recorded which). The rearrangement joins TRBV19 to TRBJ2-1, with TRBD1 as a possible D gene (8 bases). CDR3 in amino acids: CASSWGGDRSYNEQFF. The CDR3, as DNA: TGTGCCAGTAGCTGGGGGGGGGACAGGTCCTACAATGAGCAGTTCTTC.